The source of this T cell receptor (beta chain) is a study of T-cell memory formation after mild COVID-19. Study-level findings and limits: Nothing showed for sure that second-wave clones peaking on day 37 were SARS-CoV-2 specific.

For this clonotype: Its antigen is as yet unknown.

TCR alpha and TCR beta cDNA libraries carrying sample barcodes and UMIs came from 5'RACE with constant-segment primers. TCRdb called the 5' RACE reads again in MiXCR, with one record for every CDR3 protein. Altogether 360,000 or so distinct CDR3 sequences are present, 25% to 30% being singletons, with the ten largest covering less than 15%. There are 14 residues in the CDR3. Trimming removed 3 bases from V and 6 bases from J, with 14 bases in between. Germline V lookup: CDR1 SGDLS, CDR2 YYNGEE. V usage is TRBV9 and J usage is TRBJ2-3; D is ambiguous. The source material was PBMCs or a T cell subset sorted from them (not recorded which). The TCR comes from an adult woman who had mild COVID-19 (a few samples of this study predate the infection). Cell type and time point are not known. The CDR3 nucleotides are TGTGCCAGCAGCGGAGGTCTTCGGTCGGATACGCAGTATTTT. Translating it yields CASSGGLRSDTQYF.